Listed below are T cell receptor beta chains from one sample, sequenced in a study of blood T cell repertoires in COVID-19. The protocol was immunoSEQ multiplex PCR, while the TCRdb copy is restricted to in-frame clones and leaves out a portion. The data hold a few hundred thousand clones, with around 83% observed a single time. Sequences were obtained from peripheral blood. Receptor source: a woman aged 45-65 years with acute or convalescent COVID-19. CDR3s include the opening cysteine and the closing phenylalanine or tryptophan. A D gene is named only where the DNA matches it firmly. Clone size is shown for a subset of rows, as once, few, many or a class of expanded clone.

CDR3nt: TGTGCCAGCGGTGATTCAGGGGGCGGTAACTATGGCTACACCTTC
CDR3aa: CASGDSGGGNYGYTF
d_gene: TRBD1
abundance: many
v_gene: TRBV28
j_gene: TRBJ1-2

CDR3nt: TGTGCCAGCAGTTTAACAGGGATTTCCTACGAGCAGTACTTC
CDR3aa: CASSLTGISYEQYF
d_gene: .
abundance: .
v_gene: TRBV28
j_gene: TRBJ2-7

CDR3nt: TGTGCCAGCAGCCAAGGCACCGCGGGAAACATTCAGTACTTC
CDR3aa: CASSQGTAGNIQYF
d_gene: .
abundance: .
v_gene: TRBV5-4
j_gene: TRBJ2-4

CDR3nt: TGTGCCAGCAGTTACTCTCGGACAGGGACCTACGAGCAGTACTTC
CDR3aa: CASSYSRTGTYEQYF
d_gene: TRBD1
abundance: few
v_gene: TRBV6-5
j_gene: TRBJ2-7

CDR3nt: TGTGCCAGCAGTTACCTCTCCTACGATACGCAGTATTTT
CDR3aa: CASSYLSYDTQYF
d_gene: .
abundance: once
v_gene: TRBV6-6
j_gene: TRBJ2-3

CDR3nt: TGTGCCAGCCTTTGGGACTCCTCCTACGAGCAGTACTTC
CDR3aa: CASLWDSSYEQYF
d_gene: .
abundance: .
v_gene: TRBV2
j_gene: TRBJ2-7

CDR3nt: TGTGCCAGCAGCCTCCTAGTAGGCCCGACTAGCACAGATACGCAGTATTTT
CDR3aa: CASSLLVGPTSTDTQYF
d_gene: .
abundance: once
v_gene: TRBV7-9
j_gene: TRBJ2-3

CDR3nt: TGTGCCAGCAGCTTAGAGGCAGCGGAAATAGGGCAGTTCTTC
CDR3aa: CASSLEAAEIGQFF
d_gene: .
abundance: .
v_gene: TRBV7-9
j_gene: TRBJ2-1

CDR3nt: TGTGCCAGCAGCCTGCAGGGCAGCCTCTCCGAGCAGTACTTC
CDR3aa: CASSLQGSLSEQYF
d_gene: .
abundance: .
v_gene: TRBV5-5
j_gene: TRBJ2-7

CDR3nt: TGTGCCAGCAGCTTAGGTTTTTATAACGGGTACGAGCAGTACTTC
CDR3aa: CASSLGFYNGYEQYF
d_gene: .
abundance: .
v_gene: TRBV11-2
j_gene: TRBJ2-7

CDR3nt: TGCGCCAGCAGCTTGAATACCGGGGGCTATGGCTACACCTTC
CDR3aa: CASSLNTGGYGYTF
d_gene: .
abundance: .
v_gene: TRBV5-1
j_gene: TRBJ1-2

CDR3nt: TGTGCCAGCAGCCAAGTGAGTTTGCGGACAGGACTCACAGATACGCAGTATTTT
CDR3aa: CASSQVSLRTGLTDTQYF
d_gene: TRBD1
abundance: .
v_gene: TRBV3-1/TRBV3-2
j_gene: TRBJ2-3

CDR3nt: TGTGCCAGCAGCCAAGAAACACTAAGCACAGATACGCAGTATTTT
CDR3aa: CASSQETLSTDTQYF
d_gene: .
abundance: once
v_gene: TRBV14
j_gene: TRBJ2-3

CDR3nt: TGTGCCAGCAGACAGGGGGATCAGCCCCAGCATTTT
CDR3aa: CASRQGDQPQHF
d_gene: TRBD1
abundance: once
v_gene: TRBV19
j_gene: TRBJ1-5

CDR3nt: TGTGCCAGCAGCCGCAGCGGGGGGGAAGAGACCCAGTACTTC
CDR3aa: CASSRSGGEETQYF
d_gene: TRBD2
abundance: .
v_gene: TRBV2
j_gene: TRBJ2-5

CDR3nt: TGCAGCGTTGACTACATTGGGAGGGTACCCTACAATGAGCAGTTCTTC
CDR3aa: CSVDYIGRVPYNEQFF
d_gene: TRBD2
abundance: .
v_gene: TRBV29-1
j_gene: TRBJ2-1

CDR3nt: TGTGCCAGCAGCAGCAGGGGGCGCGGCGTCGATGAGCAGTTCTTC
CDR3aa: CASSSRGRGVDEQFF
d_gene: TRBD1
abundance: .
v_gene: TRBV6-2/TRBV6-3
j_gene: TRBJ2-1

CDR3nt: TGCGCCAGCAGCCCCCAAGTTGGACAGGTACCCGAGCAGTACTTC
CDR3aa: CASSPQVGQVPEQYF
d_gene: TRBD1
abundance: .
v_gene: TRBV4-3
j_gene: TRBJ2-7

CDR3nt: TGTGCCACCAGTGATGCGGGCTCCTACAATGAGCAGTTCTTC
CDR3aa: CATSDAGSYNEQFF
d_gene: .
abundance: .
v_gene: TRBV24-1
j_gene: TRBJ2-1

CDR3nt: TGTGCCAGCGGGTTTTTAGCGGGAGAGGACAATGAGCAGTTCTTC
CDR3aa: CASGFLAGEDNEQFF
d_gene: TRBD2
abundance: many
v_gene: TRBV2
j_gene: TRBJ2-1

CDR3nt: TGTGCCAGCAGCCAGCCGACAGCCAACACTGAAGCTTTCTTT
CDR3aa: CASSQPTANTEAFF
d_gene: .
abundance: .
v_gene: TRBV16
j_gene: TRBJ1-1

CDR3nt: TGTGCCACCAGCAGGGAGCGGGTCGTATATGGCTACACCTTC
CDR3aa: CATSRERVVYGYTF
d_gene: .
abundance: .
v_gene: TRBV15
j_gene: TRBJ1-2

CDR3nt: TGTGCCAGCAGCCAAGATATATCAGGGGGCTCTCGACATCAGCCCCAGCATTTT
CDR3aa: CASSQDISGGSRHQPQHF
d_gene: TRBD1
abundance: .
v_gene: TRBV4-2
j_gene: TRBJ1-5

CDR3nt: TGTGCCAGCAGCTCCAGGGGGCCACGAGGCTACACCTTC
CDR3aa: CASSSRGPRGYTF
d_gene: TRBD1
abundance: .
v_gene: TRBV5-6
j_gene: TRBJ1-2

CDR3nt: TGCGCCAGCAGCCAAGGCGGGACAGATGAAGCTTTCTTT
CDR3aa: CASSQGGTDEAFF
d_gene: TRBD1
abundance: .
v_gene: TRBV4-1
j_gene: TRBJ1-1

CDR3nt: TGTGCCAGCAGCTTACAACAGGGGCAAACCGGGGAGCTGTTTTTT
CDR3aa: CASSLQQGQTGELFF
d_gene: TRBD1
abundance: .
v_gene: TRBV11-2
j_gene: TRBJ2-2

CDR3nt: TGTGCCAGCAGTCCGTATCGGGACACTGAAGCTTTCTTT
CDR3aa: CASSPYRDTEAFF
d_gene: .
abundance: .
v_gene: TRBV6-4
j_gene: TRBJ1-1

CDR3nt: TGTGCCAGCAGTGATAGGGCCCGGACAAACTATGGCTACACCTTC
CDR3aa: CASSDRARTNYGYTF
d_gene: .
abundance: .
v_gene: TRBV6-1
j_gene: TRBJ1-2

CDR3nt: TGTGCCAGCAGCCCGGGACAGGGGAGCACAGATACGCAGTATTTT
CDR3aa: CASSPGQGSTDTQYF
d_gene: TRBD1
abundance: once
v_gene: TRBV11-2
j_gene: TRBJ2-3

CDR3nt: TGTGCCAGCAGCCGAGTCGGACAGCGGAACACTGAAGCTTTCTTT
CDR3aa: CASSRVGQRNTEAFF
d_gene: .
abundance: .
v_gene: TRBV3-1/TRBV3-2
j_gene: TRBJ1-1

CDR3nt: TGTGCCATCAGTTCGGTGACTACGTCTGGGGCCAACGTCCTGACTTTC
CDR3aa: CAISSVTTSGANVLTF
d_gene: .
abundance: once
v_gene: TRBV10-3
j_gene: TRBJ2-6

CDR3nt: TGTGCCAGCAGTGGGGACAGGGGGTACACAGATACGCAGTATTTT
CDR3aa: CASSGDRGYTDTQYF
d_gene: TRBD1
abundance: few
v_gene: TRBV2
j_gene: TRBJ2-3

CDR3nt: TGTGCCAGCACCCCAAGTGCCGGACAGGGAAAGCAGTACTTC
CDR3aa: CASTPSAGQGKQYF
d_gene: TRBD1
abundance: .
v_gene: TRBV25-1
j_gene: TRBJ2-7

CDR3nt: TGTGCCAGCAGCTTAGCGAATCCAGTCTACGAGCAGTACTTC
CDR3aa: CASSLANPVYEQYF
d_gene: .
abundance: .
v_gene: TRBV7-2
j_gene: TRBJ2-7

CDR3nt: TGCGCCAGCAGCTCCCAGTTGAACACTGAAGCTTTCTTT
CDR3aa: CASSSQLNTEAFF
d_gene: .
abundance: few
v_gene: TRBV5-1
j_gene: TRBJ1-1

CDR3nt: TGTGCCAGCAGCTTTTCGACCGGGGAGCTGTTTTTT
CDR3aa: CASSFSTGELFF
d_gene: .
abundance: .
v_gene: TRBV5-4
j_gene: TRBJ2-2

CDR3nt: TGTGCCAGCAGCAATCCTACAGGGATACGAGCTGGCTACACCTTC
CDR3aa: CASSNPTGIRAGYTF
d_gene: .
abundance: .
v_gene: TRBV7-9
j_gene: TRBJ1-2

CDR3nt: TGTGCCAGCCGAGGACAGGGGAAAACTGAAGCTTTCTTT
CDR3aa: CASRGQGKTEAFF
d_gene: TRBD1
abundance: .
v_gene: TRBV25-1
j_gene: TRBJ1-1

CDR3nt: TGTGCCAGCAGTAGGGGACAGAACACTGAAGCTTTCTTT
CDR3aa: CASSRGQNTEAFF
d_gene: .
abundance: few
v_gene: TRBV12-3/TRBV12-4
j_gene: TRBJ1-1

CDR3nt: TGTGCCAGCAGCTTGAACGGAGCGGGGGTGGGCAATGAGCAGTTCTTC
CDR3aa: CASSLNGAGVGNEQFF
d_gene: TRBD2
abundance: .
v_gene: TRBV7-2
j_gene: TRBJ2-1

CDR3nt: TGTGCCAGCAGCTTATGGGGACTAGCGGGGGGAGAGACCCAGTACTTC
CDR3aa: CASSLWGLAGGETQYF
d_gene: TRBD2
abundance: .
v_gene: TRBV7-2
j_gene: TRBJ2-5

CDR3nt: TGCGCCAGCAGCCAAGATTTGGCTAGCGGGGGCCAGTCCCTTTGGAATGAGCAGTTCTTC
CDR3aa: CASSQDLASGGQSLWNEQFF
d_gene: TRBD2
abundance: .
v_gene: TRBV4-3
j_gene: TRBJ2-1

CDR3nt: TGTGCCAGTACCGGGACAGGGCAATCACCCCTCCACTTT
CDR3aa: CASTGTGQSPLHF
d_gene: TRBD1
abundance: .
v_gene: TRBV19
j_gene: TRBJ1-6

CDR3nt: TGTGCCAGCAGCCCCGACAGGTATGAGCGGCAGCCCCAGCATTTT
CDR3aa: CASSPDRYERQPQHF
d_gene: .
abundance: once
v_gene: TRBV27
j_gene: TRBJ1-5

CDR3nt: TGTGCCAGCAGGTTCAGGGATGCCGGGGAGCTGTTTTTT
CDR3aa: CASRFRDAGELFF
d_gene: .
abundance: once
v_gene: TRBV6-6
j_gene: TRBJ2-2

CDR3nt: TGTGCCAGCGGGACAGGGGGCGTCAGAGGCTACACCTTC
CDR3aa: CASGTGGVRGYTF
d_gene: TRBD1
abundance: .
v_gene: TRBV12-3/TRBV12-4
j_gene: TRBJ1-2

CDR3nt: TGTGCCGGCAACAGGCGCCACCTACACGATGAGCAGTTCTTC
CDR3aa: CAGNRRHLHDEQFF
d_gene: .
abundance: .
v_gene: TRBV25-1
j_gene: TRBJ2-1

CDR3nt: TGTGCCAGCAATCTCAATCGAGGGAATGAGCAGTTCTTC
CDR3aa: CASNLNRGNEQFF
d_gene: .
abundance: .
v_gene: TRBV2
j_gene: TRBJ2-1

CDR3nt: TGTGCCAGCAGCCAAGTATTCGGGACAGGAACCTCTGGGGCCAACGTCCTGACTTTC
CDR3aa: CASSQVFGTGTSGANVLTF
d_gene: TRBD1
abundance: .
v_gene: TRBV3-1/TRBV3-2
j_gene: TRBJ2-6

CDR3nt: TGTGCCACCAGTGAATCCGGGACTAGCGGGCGCACAGATACGCAGTATTTT
CDR3aa: CATSESGTSGRTDTQYF
d_gene: TRBD2
abundance: .
v_gene: TRBV24-1
j_gene: TRBJ2-3

CDR3nt: TGTGCCAGCAGCCAAGGCGGGGGGGCCTACAATGAGCAGTTCTTC
CDR3aa: CASSQGGGAYNEQFF
d_gene: TRBD2
abundance: .
v_gene: TRBV3-1/TRBV3-2
j_gene: TRBJ2-1

CDR3nt: TGTGCCAGCAGCCCCGGAGTCCTTTCCTATGGCTACACCTTC
CDR3aa: CASSPGVLSYGYTF
d_gene: .
abundance: .
v_gene: TRBV7-2
j_gene: TRBJ1-2

CDR3nt: TGTGCCAGCAGTTCGACATCCGGGACAGGGAATGAAAAACTGTTTTTT
CDR3aa: CASSSTSGTGNEKLFF
d_gene: TRBD1
abundance: .
v_gene: TRBV28
j_gene: TRBJ1-4

CDR3nt: TGTGCCTGGGGTCTCCAGGGGGCCCAGCCCCAGCATTTT
CDR3aa: CAWGLQGAQPQHF
d_gene: TRBD1
abundance: few
v_gene: TRBV30
j_gene: TRBJ1-5